This is a list of T cell receptor beta chains from one sample in a study of cytomegalovirus exposure and HLA in healthy donors. Profiled with immunoSEQ multiplex PCR; TCRdb holds only in-frame clones, not every one. Here the sample spans 70,000 to 80,000 clones, approximately 78% being singletons. Sequencing used PBMCs. All receptors derive from a man aged 18 to 30 in good health and CMV-seronegative. The CDR3 runs from the conserved cysteine through the conserved F or W. Each record gives: CDR3 length, clone size, D gene, V gene, J gene, CDR3 protein, CDR3 DNA. D genes are given only for firm matches. Rows give clone size only sometimes, using once, few, many, or a class for an expanded clone.

CDR3 length: 14
clone size: -
D gene: TRBD2
V gene: TRBV30
J gene: TRBJ2-7
CDR3 protein: CAWTKGTSGYEQYF
CDR3 DNA: TGTGCCTGGACTAAAGGGACTAGCGGCTACGAGCAGTACTTC

CDR3 length: 13
clone size: -
D gene: -
V gene: TRBV27
J gene: TRBJ1-2
CDR3 protein: CASSRLKYYGYTF
CDR3 DNA: TGTGCCAGCAGCCGACTGAAGTACTATGGCTACACCTTC

CDR3 length: 16
clone size: -
D gene: TRBD2
V gene: TRBV7-3
J gene: TRBJ2-3
CDR3 protein: CASSPLVAGGTDTQYF
CDR3 DNA: TGTGCCAGCAGCCCGCTTGTAGCGGGAGGCACAGATACGCAGTATTTT

CDR3 length: 16
clone size: once
D gene: -
V gene: TRBV6-6
J gene: TRBJ1-1
CDR3 protein: CASSYSAGRSGTEAFF
CDR3 DNA: TGTGCCAGCAGTTACTCGGCAGGGAGGAGCGGCACTGAAGCTTTCTTT

CDR3 length: 14
clone size: -
D gene: TRBD1
V gene: TRBV5-6
J gene: TRBJ1-5
CDR3 protein: CASSWGQGVQPQHF
CDR3 DNA: TGTGCCAGCAGCTGGGGACAGGGTGTTCAGCCCCAGCATTTT

CDR3 length: 15
clone size: -
D gene: -
V gene: TRBV7-9
J gene: TRBJ2-7
CDR3 protein: CASSSTWDFPREQYF
CDR3 DNA: TGTGCCAGCAGCTCGACCTGGGACTTCCCTCGGGAGCAGTACTTC

CDR3 length: 17
clone size: -
D gene: TRBD2
V gene: TRBV7-2
J gene: TRBJ2-7
CDR3 protein: CASSLGLAGGLAYEQYF
CDR3 DNA: TGTGCCAGCAGCTTAGGACTAGCGGGGGGTTTAGCCTACGAGCAGTACTTC

CDR3 length: 14
clone size: -
D gene: TRBD1
V gene: TRBV6-6
J gene: TRBJ2-7
CDR3 protein: CASSHRDRSYEQYF
CDR3 DNA: TGTGCCAGCAGTCACCGGGACAGGTCCTACGAGCAGTACTTC

CDR3 length: 16
clone size: -
D gene: TRBD1
V gene: TRBV29-1
J gene: TRBJ1-4
CDR3 protein: CSVLQPDRGLGEKLFF
CDR3 DNA: TGCAGCGTTCTCCAACCCGACAGGGGGCTCGGAGAAAAACTGTTTTTT

CDR3 length: 17
clone size: -
D gene: -
V gene: TRBV10-1
J gene: TRBJ2-4
CDR3 protein: CASTSKDRRLAKNIQYF
CDR3 DNA: TGCGCCAGCACCTCGAAAGACAGGAGACTAGCCAAAAACATTCAGTACTTC

CDR3 length: 19
clone size: -
D gene: TRBD1
V gene: TRBV4-2
J gene: TRBJ1-2
CDR3 protein: CASSQDWDSGATTNYGYTF
CDR3 DNA: TGTGCCAGCAGCCAAGATTGGGACAGCGGAGCTACAACTAACTATGGCTACACCTTC

CDR3 length: 15
clone size: -
D gene: TRBD1
V gene: TRBV11-2
J gene: TRBJ1-1
CDR3 protein: CASSKQGAQYTEAFF
CDR3 DNA: TGTGCCAGCAGCAAACAGGGGGCGCAGTACACTGAAGCTTTCTTT

CDR3 length: 15
clone size: -
D gene: TRBD1
V gene: TRBV28
J gene: TRBJ1-2
CDR3 protein: CASSPGTGSFAGYTF
CDR3 DNA: TGTGCCAGCAGTCCCGGGACAGGGTCCTTTGCTGGCTACACCTTC

CDR3 length: 18
clone size: -
D gene: -
V gene: TRBV7-2
J gene: TRBJ2-1
CDR3 protein: CASSEIGISARAYNEQFF
CDR3 DNA: TGTGCCAGCAGCGAAATAGGAATTAGCGCGAGAGCCTACAATGAGCAGTTCTTC

CDR3 length: 15
clone size: -
D gene: -
V gene: TRBV28
J gene: TRBJ2-5
CDR3 protein: CASSFRGEYQETQYF
CDR3 DNA: TGTGCCAGCAGTTTCAGGGGCGAGTACCAAGAGACCCAGTACTTC

CDR3 length: 12
clone size: -
D gene: -
V gene: TRBV29-1
J gene: TRBJ2-2
CDR3 protein: CSVASGAGELFF
CDR3 DNA: TGCAGCGTTGCCTCGGGGGCCGGGGAGCTGTTTTTT

CDR3 length: 14
clone size: -
D gene: -
V gene: TRBV29-1
J gene: TRBJ1-2
CDR3 protein: CSVEDSRIFYGYTF
CDR3 DNA: TGCAGCGTTGAAGATTCCAGAATATTCTATGGCTACACCTTC

CDR3 length: 15
clone size: few
D gene: -
V gene: TRBV15
J gene: TRBJ1-1
CDR3 protein: CATSRIRHNSPEAFF
CDR3 DNA: TGTGCCACCAGCAGAATTAGACACAATTCCCCTGAAGCTTTCTTT

CDR3 length: 14
clone size: -
D gene: -
V gene: TRBV28
J gene: TRBJ1-1
CDR3 protein: CASAPGPMNTEAFF
CDR3 DNA: TGTGCCAGCGCTCCAGGGCCCATGAACACTGAAGCTTTCTTT

CDR3 length: 14
clone size: -
D gene: -
V gene: TRBV14
J gene: TRBJ2-4
CDR3 protein: CASSQVRGAGIQYF
CDR3 DNA: TGTGCCAGCAGCCAAGTCAGGGGGGCAGGCATTCAGTACTTC

CDR3 length: 16
clone size: -
D gene: TRBD2
V gene: TRBV28
J gene: TRBJ2-7
CDR3 protein: CASSPRGLGAFYEQYF
CDR3 DNA: TGTGCCAGCAGTCCTAGGGGACTAGGAGCTTTCTACGAGCAGTACTTC

CDR3 length: 15
clone size: -
D gene: TRBD1
V gene: TRBV28
J gene: TRBJ1-2
CDR3 protein: CASSYQDREPYGYTF
CDR3 DNA: TGTGCCAGCAGTTACCAGGACAGGGAGCCCTATGGCTACACCTTC